The TCR beta chain under discussion was sequenced for a study of T cell repertoires in cytomegalovirus infection (dated by TCRdb to the late 2010s). A note on the overall study: Donor HLA type was relevant to the analysis, as public TCR beta signatures indicated carriage of CMV infection together with the matching HLA type. Paper-wide results and their limitations: In both this cohort and an independent roughly 330-donor cohort, the cumulative frequency of public TCR beta family members distinguished carriers of CMV infection plus the relevant HLA type. The ex vivo response was dominated by HLA-C-restricted CMV-specific TCR beta clonotypes, which also provided the single most frequent clonotype in two of eight donors.

As regards this clonotype: Its target antigen remains unknown. Base qualities were left out, and no much larger clone turns up one base away.

The run used an Illumina HiSeq 1500. TCRdb handled the public reads itself, with Q25 trimming in fastp and clone calling in MiXCR, and kept productive beta chains. Records with the same CDR3 protein are collapsed into one entry carrying the most frequent genes and DNA. The sample data list about 490,000 distinct CDR3 sequences, and about 26% of these were observed just once. The ten largest make up roughly 13% of the sample. The clonotype originates from a human donor in good health (CMV status not recorded). Some clones in this sample may be carry-over from other donors' samples. Input material: PBMCs.

DNA sequence: TGTGCCACCAGCGGTACCGGGACTAGCGGGAGGGCCAGGAGTCCGTACGAGCAGTACTTC. Its protein is CATSGTGTSGRARSPYEQYF. Here the chain combines TRBV24-1 and TRBJ2-7; TRBD2 fits 16 bases in the junction. The germline V gene encodes CDR1 KGHDR and CDR2 SFDVKD. The CDR3 runs 20 amino acids, cysteine and phenylalanine included. This entry keeps only the CDR3 DNA: 60 bases, framed from base 1. V is cut back by 7 bases and J by 4 bases, with 18 bases in the junction unmatched.